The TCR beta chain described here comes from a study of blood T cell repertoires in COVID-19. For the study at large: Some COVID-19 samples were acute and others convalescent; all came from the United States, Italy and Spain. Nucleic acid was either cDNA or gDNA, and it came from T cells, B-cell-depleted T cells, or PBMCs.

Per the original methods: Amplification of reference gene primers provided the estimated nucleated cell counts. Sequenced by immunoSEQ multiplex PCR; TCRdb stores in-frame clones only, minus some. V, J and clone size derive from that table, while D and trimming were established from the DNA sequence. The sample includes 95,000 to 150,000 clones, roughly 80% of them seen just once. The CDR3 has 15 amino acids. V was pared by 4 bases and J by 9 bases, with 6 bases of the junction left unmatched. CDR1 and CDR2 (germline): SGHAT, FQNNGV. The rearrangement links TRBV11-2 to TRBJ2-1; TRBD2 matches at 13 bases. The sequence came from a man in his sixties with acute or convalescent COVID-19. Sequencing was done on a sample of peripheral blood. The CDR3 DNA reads TGTGCCAGCAGCTCACTAGCGGGAGGGCCTCGTGAGCAGTTCTTC. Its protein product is CASSSLAGGPREQFF.